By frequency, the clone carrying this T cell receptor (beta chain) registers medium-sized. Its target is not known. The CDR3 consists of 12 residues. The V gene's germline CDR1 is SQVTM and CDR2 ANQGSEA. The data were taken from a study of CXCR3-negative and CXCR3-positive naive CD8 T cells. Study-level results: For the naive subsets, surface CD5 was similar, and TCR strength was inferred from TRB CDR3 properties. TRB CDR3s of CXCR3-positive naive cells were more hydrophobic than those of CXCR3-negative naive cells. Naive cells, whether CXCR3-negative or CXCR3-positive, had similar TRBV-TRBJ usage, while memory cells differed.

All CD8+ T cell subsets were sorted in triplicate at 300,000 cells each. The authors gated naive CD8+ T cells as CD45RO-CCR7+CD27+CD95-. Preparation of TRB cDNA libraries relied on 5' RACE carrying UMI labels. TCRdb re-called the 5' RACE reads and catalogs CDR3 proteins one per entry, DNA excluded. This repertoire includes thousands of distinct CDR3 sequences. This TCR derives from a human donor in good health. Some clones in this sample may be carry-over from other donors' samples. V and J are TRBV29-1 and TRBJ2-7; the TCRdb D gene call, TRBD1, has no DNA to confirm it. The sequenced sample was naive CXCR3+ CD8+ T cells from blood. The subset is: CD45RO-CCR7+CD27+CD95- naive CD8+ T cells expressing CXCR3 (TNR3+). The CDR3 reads CSVLTVYPEQYF.